The clone carrying this T cell receptor (beta chain) has at least ten counts. The CDR3 sequence is 14 residues long. V was pared by 4 bases and J by 6 bases, with 8 bases of the junction left unmatched. Germline loops: CDR1 SGHRS, CDR2 YFSETQ. These data belong to a study of neurological immune-mediated disorders. TCRdb called the 5' RACE reads again in MiXCR, with one record for every CDR3 protein. The sample comprises roughly 46,000 distinct CDR3 sequences, around 1.9% of which are singletons, and roughly 2% rests with the top ten. This rearrangement joins TRBV5-1 to TRBJ1-1, with 8 bases lining up with TRBD1. The sequenced material came from PBMCs. The receptor comes from a woman between 40 and 55 years old with multiple sclerosis. CDR3 in amino acids: CASSVSGGASEAFF. The CDR3 DNA reads as TGCGCCAGCAGCGTATCAGGGGGCGCCTCTGAAGCTTTCTTT. Full variable domain (rest looked up from reference TRBV5-1 and TRBJ1-1): KAGVTQTPRYLIKTRGQQVTLSCSPISGHRSVSWYQQTPGQGLQFLFEYFSETQRNKGNFPGRFSGRQFSNSRSEMNVSTLELGDSALYLCASSVSGGASEAFFGQGTRLTVV.